This TCR beta chain was obtained from a study of vaccination and CD4 T cells after COVID-19 (dated by TCRdb to between 2020 and 2023). Describing the broader study: Convalescent patients had a positive SARS-CoV-2 result on nasal swab PCR, and of these patients, fewer than ten had mild disease and one had severe disease. Six males and four females were included in the convalescent cohort, with two Hispanic individuals, seven Caucasians, two Asians and one multiracial person represented. Two doses of either the Pfizer-BioNTech BNT162b2 vaccine (n=8) or the Moderna mRNA-1273 vaccine (n=2) were administered to participants. Post-COVID blood samples were collected from convalescent patients a median of roughly 100 days after diagnosis, with a range of roughly 30 to 170 days. Post-vaccine blood samples were taken a median of around 77 days after the second vaccine dose, with a range of roughly 14 to 250 days. For stimulating the cultures, overlapping spike peptide pools were used, derived from SARS-CoV-2 as well as from the common cold coronaviruses HCoV-NL63, HCoV-OC43 and HCoV-229E. Control cultures received a CEFX viral epitope pool as the positive control, an HIV-1 Nef peptide pool as the negative control, or no peptide. In over 8 COVID-19 convalescent patients and a handful of infection-naive healthy vaccine recipients, researchers compared the spike-specific CD4+ TCR repertoire from before mRNA vaccination with the repertoire from after.

On this clonotype: It lacks a known antigen. Qualities for individual bases were not recorded, and no much larger clone is one base off.

Measured from the cysteine to the phenylalanine, the CDR3 is 14 residues long. Here the CDR3 DNA is all that survives: 42 bases in frame from base 1. The junction carries 17 bases between V and J, which are trimmed by 5 bases and 7 bases respectively. The germline V gene (reference sequence) gives CDR1 as MNHEY and CDR2 as SMNVEV. Broad study findings and their caveats: Of the vaccine-specific clones in convalescent patients, 304 of 307, or nearly all, reacted only to SARS-CoV-2 spike and did not cross-react with common cold coronaviruses. Among convalescent patients, a median about 86% of the SARS-CoV-2-reactive clones seen after vaccination appeared only after vaccination, which suggests priming specific to the vaccine. Relatively few convalescent patients were included in the study, and early timepoints after natural infection were not analyzed. An increase in the median number of SARS-CoV-2-reactive clonotypes from some 20 after infection to about 39 after vaccination was observed, but the change was not found to be significant.

To prepare the library, PCR was applied. At the Johns Hopkins FTIC core, DNA from the cultured CD4+ T cells underwent TCR sequencing with the Oncomine TCR Beta short-read assay. The QIAamp micro DNA kit was used to extract genomic DNA from the cultured CD4+ T cells. Oncomine TCR Beta libraries from cultured CD4+ T cells were pooled using unique dual indexes and sequenced on an Illumina iSeq 100. In the source study's methods: Non-productive sequences were removed, and CDR3s not starting with C, not ending with F or W, or shorter than 7 amino acids were discarded. The MANAFEST web application was used to identify antigen-specific clonotypes by comparing peptide-stimulated wells against reference wells and other culture wells. To be called positive, a clone needed an FDR below 0.05, an odds ratio above 5, and a productive frequency above 0.1% in at least two of three replicate wells. Clonotypes that were significantly expanded in both SARS-CoV-2 spike wells and at least one common cold coronavirus spike condition were defined as cross-reactive. Using R version 3.6.1, CDR3 homology was evaluated through Levenshtein distances (stringdist) along with unrooted phylogenetic trees (ape). TCRdb applied fastp at Q25 and MiXCR to the public reads, then kept only in-frame beta chains. When rows share a CDR3 protein, they turn into one entry using the most common DNA and genes. The V and J calls shown here were made by TCRdb, not taken from the authors' results. The table for this sample lists 20,000 to 25,000 distinct CDR3 sequences; nearly 55% of them were counted only once. Under 7% of the sample lies in the top ten.

The sample's treatment or condition label, decoded: approximately nine-day PBMC culture with coronavirus spike peptide pools or control peptides (ViraFEST assay). The study used the ViraFEST assay, which expanded antigen-specific T cells with peptide pools and then identified expanded clonotypes by TCR sequencing. The convalescent patients' positive SARS-CoV-2 PCR tests fell between March and December 2020, which was before the Alpha, Beta and Delta variants emerged in the United States. Each well held around 2 million PBMCs cultured in IMDM containing around 5.1% human AB serum and around 10 IU/ml IL-2, with 9 to 10 ug/ml peptide pools added. Half of the culture medium was replaced with fresh IL-2-containing medium on days 3 and 7. CD4+ T cells were isolated after 10 days of culture through negative selection using the EasySep CD4+ T cell isolation kit. Ficoll-Paque Plus gradient centrifugation was used to isolate PBMCs from whole blood, and the isolated PBMCs were then either used fresh or cryopreserved at -140C. Triplicate wells were generally used for each culture condition.

The specimen was CD4+ T cells from blood, cultured in vitro. Recombination linked TRBV27 to TRBJ1-2; the D gene cannot be resolved reliably. The TCR sequence derives from a human donor who had recovered from COVID-19. The DNA sequence is TGTGCCAGCAGTCCCGCGGGTACCCTTGGTGGCTACACCTTC. It encodes CASSPAGTLGGYTF.